These T cell receptor beta chains were read from a single sample in a study of T-cell reconstitution after alpha-beta-depleted transplantation in children. TCRdb re-derived calls from the PCR reads in MiXCR, one entry per CDR3 protein. The data hold 80,000 or so distinct CDR3 sequences, with 11% to 15% observed a single time. Sample: PBMCs, mostly from graft donor cells, taken 180 days after TCRalphabeta/CD19-depleted stem cell transplant. The receptors were gathered from a male patient aged 2-10 years who had a stem cell transplant for acute lymphoblastic leukemia, so the T cells may come from the graft donor. The CDR3 runs from the conserved cysteine through the conserved F or W. The order of the fields is CDR3 protein, CDR3 DNA, clone size, D gene, J gene, V gene. The D gene is left open where the match is weak. The size field is filled for only some rows; it gives once, few, many or a size class.

CDR3: CASSLQPGLYNYEQYF
DNA: TGTGCCAGTAGCCTCCAGCCGGGACTATATAACTACGAGCAGTACTTC
size: -
D: TRBD2
J: TRBJ2-7
V: TRBV19

CDR3: CASSLNSYEQYF
DNA: TGTGCCAGCAGTTTAAATTCCTACGAGCAGTACTTC
size: few
D: -
J: TRBJ2-7
V: TRBV28

CDR3: CASSAVGYGYTF
DNA: TGCGCCAGCAGCGCAGTGGGCTATGGCTACACCTTC
size: few
D: -
J: TRBJ1-2
V: TRBV5-1

CDR3: CASSPGTSRSYEQYF
DNA: TGTGCCAGCAGCCCTGGGACATCCCGATCCTACGAGCAGTACTTC
size: few
D: -
J: TRBJ2-7
V: TRBV9

CDR3: CASSVGGEDTQYF
DNA: TGTGCCAGCAGCGTAGGAGGGGAAGATACGCAGTATTTT
size: few
D: -
J: TRBJ2-3
V: TRBV9

CDR3: CASTQALYSGNTIYF
DNA: TGTGCCAGCACCCAGGCGTTATACTCTGGAAACACCATATATTTT
size: -
D: -
J: TRBJ1-3
V: TRBV7-9

CDR3: CASSLASLAYEQYF
DNA: TGTGCCAGCAGCTTAGCGAGTCTTGCCTACGAGCAGTACTTC
size: few
D: -
J: TRBJ2-7
V: TRBV7-2

CDR3: CASSRQNSPLHF
DNA: TGTGCCAGCAGTAGACAGAATTCACCCCTCCACTTT
size: -
D: -
J: TRBJ1-6
V: TRBV11-2

CDR3: CAISDPAGQETQYF
DNA: TGTGCCATCAGTGATCCGGCGGGACAAGAGACCCAGTACTTC
size: few
D: -
J: TRBJ2-5
V: TRBV10-3

CDR3: CASSQDRRGVAKNIQYF
DNA: TGCGCCAGCAGCCAAGATCGCAGGGGTGTAGCCAAAAACATTCAGTACTTC
size: few
D: -
J: TRBJ2-4
V: TRBV4-3

CDR3: CSARQSTEAFF
DNA: TGCAGTGCTAGGCAAAGCACTGAAGCTTTCTTT
size: few
D: -
J: TRBJ1-1
V: TRBV20-1

CDR3: CAISEVSGPVAGKGNEQFF
DNA: TGTGCCATCAGTGAGGTGTCCGGTCCAGTAGCGGGGAAAGGCAATGAGCAGTTCTTC
size: -
D: TRBD2
J: TRBJ2-1
V: TRBV10-3

CDR3: CASSYFGPSVANVLTF
DNA: TGTGCCAGCAGTTACTTCGGTCCCTCTGTGGCCAACGTCCTGACTTTC
size: many
D: -
J: TRBJ2-6
V: TRBV6-2/TRBV6-3

CDR3: CSARDREGWGYTF
DNA: TGCAGTGCTAGAGATCGCGAGGGCTGGGGCTACACCTTC
size: many
D: -
J: TRBJ1-2
V: TRBV20-1

CDR3: CASSPDRFYEQYF
DNA: TGCGCCAGCAGCCCAGATCGTTTCTACGAGCAGTACTTC
size: few
D: -
J: TRBJ2-7
V: TRBV5-1

CDR3: CASSQMGEQYF
DNA: TGTGCCAGCAGCCAGATGGGCGAGCAGTACTTC
size: -
D: -
J: TRBJ2-7
V: TRBV12-3/TRBV12-4

CDR3: CASSYRRGSYNEQFF
DNA: TGTGCCAGCAGTTACCGGCGGGGCTCCTACAATGAGCAGTTCTTC
size: -
D: -
J: TRBJ2-1
V: TRBV6-5

CDR3: CASSFSDRVPYEQYF
DNA: TGTGCCAGCAGTTTCTCCGACAGGGTACCTTACGAGCAGTACTTC
size: -
D: TRBD1
J: TRBJ2-7
V: TRBV7-6

CDR3: CAISENGGAKETQYF
DNA: TGTGCCATCAGTGAGAACGGGGGGGCAAAAGAGACCCAGTACTTC
size: many
D: TRBD2
J: TRBJ2-5
V: TRBV10-3

CDR3: CSAPPVGPVKTQYF
DNA: TGCAGTGCCCCCCCCGTGGGGCCAGTAAAGACCCAGTACTTC
size: many
D: -
J: TRBJ2-5
V: TRBV20-1

CDR3: CASSLDPRYQPQHF
DNA: TGCGCCAGCAGCTTGGACCCCCGTTATCAGCCCCAGCATTTT
size: many
D: -
J: TRBJ1-5
V: TRBV5-1

CDR3: CASSLAGQGAFETQYF
DNA: TGTGCCAGCAGCTTAGCGGGACAGGGGGCTTTCGAGACCCAGTACTTC
size: few
D: TRBD1
J: TRBJ2-5
V: TRBV7-8

CDR3: CASRELSGTNTGELFF
DNA: TGTGCCAGCAGGGAACTTAGCGGAACGAACACCGGGGAGCTGTTTTTT
size: -
D: -
J: TRBJ2-2
V: TRBV5-4

CDR3: CASSLGHYSTIYF
DNA: TGTGCCAGCAGCTTAGGGCATTACAGCACCATATATTTT
size: -
D: -
J: TRBJ1-3
V: TRBV7-9

CDR3: CSVEIAYEQYF
DNA: TGCAGCGTTGAAATTGCCTACGAGCAGTACTTC
size: -
D: -
J: TRBJ2-7
V: TRBV29-1

CDR3: CASSPGTRGDGYTF
DNA: TGTGCCAGCAGCCCTGGGACAAGGGGGGATGGCTACACCTTC
size: many
D: -
J: TRBJ1-2
V: TRBV7-2

CDR3: CASTLGTGFYEQYF
DNA: TGTGCCAGCACCCTCGGGACAGGTTTCTACGAGCAGTACTTC
size: -
D: TRBD1
J: TRBJ2-7
V: TRBV28

CDR3: CASSQEGASGAGELFF
DNA: TGCGCCAGCAGCCAAGAAGGGGCGTCAGGAGCAGGGGAGCTGTTTTTT
size: -
D: -
J: TRBJ2-2
V: TRBV4-3

CDR3: CASSVGGQENYGYTF
DNA: TGTGCCAGCAGCGTAGGAGGACAGGAGAACTATGGCTACACCTTC
size: few
D: TRBD1
J: TRBJ1-2
V: TRBV9

CDR3: CSASRLDQNTDTQYF
DNA: TGCAGTGCTTCCAGACTAGACCAGAACACAGATACGCAGTATTTT
size: many
D: -
J: TRBJ2-3
V: TRBV20-1

CDR3: CASKENSTYEQYF
DNA: TGTGCCAGCAAGGAGAACAGCACCTACGAGCAGTACTTC
size: -
D: -
J: TRBJ2-7
V: TRBV7-9

CDR3: CASTSGYGYTF
DNA: TGTGCCAGCACCTCGGGCTATGGCTACACCTTC
size: few
D: -
J: TRBJ1-2
V: TRBV7-2

CDR3: CASSRRQAMIETQYF
DNA: TGTGCCAGCAGCCGCCGCCAGGCAATGATTGAGACCCAGTACTTC
size: -
D: -
J: TRBJ2-5
V: TRBV28

CDR3: CASSSLGLGEETQYF
DNA: TGTGCCAGCAGCTCCCTAGGACTAGGGGAAGAGACCCAGTACTTC
size: few
D: TRBD2
J: TRBJ2-5
V: TRBV6-2/TRBV6-3

CDR3: CASSLEYRRAAYNEQFF
DNA: TGTGCCAGCAGCTTGGAGTATAGGAGGGCAGCCTACAATGAGCAGTTCTTC
size: few
D: -
J: TRBJ2-1
V: TRBV5-6

CDR3: CSVDRAAFF
DNA: TGCAGCGTTGACAGGGCTGCTTTCTTT
size: many
D: -
J: TRBJ1-1
V: TRBV29-1

CDR3: CASSQERARGYNEQFF
DNA: TGCGCCAGCAGCCAAGAAAGGGCCCGGGGTTACAATGAGCAGTTCTTC
size: few
D: -
J: TRBJ2-1
V: TRBV4-3

CDR3: CASSLDRGANQPQHF
DNA: TGTGCCAGCAGCCTGGACAGGGGGGCCAATCAGCCCCAGCATTTT
size: few
D: TRBD1
J: TRBJ1-5
V: TRBV6-1

CDR3: CASSLGYTGELFF
DNA: TGTGCCAGCAGTTTAGGGTACACCGGGGAGCTGTTTTTT
size: -
D: -
J: TRBJ2-2
V: TRBV28

CDR3: CASSPSGGEHTEAFF
DNA: TGTGCCAGCAGCCCAAGCGGGGGGGAGCACACTGAAGCTTTCTTT
size: few
D: -
J: TRBJ1-1
V: TRBV7-9

CDR3: CSARVPVTQYF
DNA: TGCAGTGCTAGAGTCCCCGTGACCCAGTACTTC
size: -
D: -
J: TRBJ2-5
V: TRBV20-1

CDR3: CASSFGQGSEKLFF
DNA: TGTGCCAGCAGCTTTGGACAGGGGAGCGAAAAACTGTTTTTT
size: -
D: TRBD1
J: TRBJ1-4
V: TRBV7-9

CDR3: CASSFSGERADTQYF
DNA: TGTGCCAGCAGCTTTAGCGGGGAGAGGGCAGATACGCAGTATTTT
size: -
D: TRBD2
J: TRBJ2-3
V: TRBV7-2

CDR3: CAISGVVISEQFF
DNA: TGTGCCATCAGTGGGGTTGTTATAAGTGAGCAGTTCTTC
size: few
D: -
J: TRBJ2-1
V: TRBV10-3

CDR3: CASLLPRGQGGYTF
DNA: TGCGCCAGCCTCCTCCCGAGGGGTCAGGGTGGCTACACCTTC
size: few
D: -
J: TRBJ1-2
V: TRBV10-2

CDR3: CASSSNYQGQGRKLFF
DNA: TGTGCCAGCAGTTCTAACTATCAAGGACAGGGAAGAAAACTGTTTTTT
size: -
D: TRBD1
J: TRBJ1-4
V: TRBV12-3/TRBV12-4

CDR3: CASSLGTSATDTQYF
DNA: TGTGCCAGCAGCTTGGGGACTAGTGCCACAGATACGCAGTATTTT
size: -
D: TRBD2
J: TRBJ2-3
V: TRBV11-1

CDR3: CTGLAGETQYF
DNA: TGCACGGGACTAGCGGGAGAGACCCAGTACTTC
size: -
D: TRBD2
J: TRBJ2-5
V: TRBV29-1

CDR3: CASIPPGLAGGKTDTQYF
DNA: TGTGCCAGCATTCCGCCGGGACTAGCGGGGGGGAAAACAGATACGCAGTATTTT
size: few
D: TRBD2
J: TRBJ2-3
V: TRBV28

CDR3: CASSSLDRGDTQYF
DNA: TGCGCCAGCAGCTCACTGGACAGGGGAGATACGCAGTATTTT
size: -
D: TRBD1
J: TRBJ2-3
V: TRBV5-1

CDR3: CASSLYVMNTEAFF
DNA: TGTGCCAGCAGCTTATACGTCATGAACACTGAAGCTTTCTTT
size: -
D: -
J: TRBJ1-1
V: TRBV7-9

CDR3: CASSFAPNEQFF
DNA: TGTGCCAGCAGCTTTGCCCCCAATGAGCAGTTCTTC
size: -
D: -
J: TRBJ2-1
V: TRBV5-6

CDR3: CASSYRDDQPQHF
DNA: TGTGCCAGCAGCTACAGGGATGATCAGCCCCAGCATTTT
size: -
D: -
J: TRBJ1-5
V: TRBV7-2

CDR3: CASSQPSYEQYF
DNA: TGTGCCAGCAGCCAGCCCTCCTACGAGCAGTACTTC
size: few
D: -
J: TRBJ2-7
V: TRBV7-6

CDR3: CASSYQGTGSEKLFF
DNA: TGTGCCAGCAGTTACCAAGGGACAGGGAGTGAAAAACTGTTTTTT
size: -
D: TRBD1
J: TRBJ1-4
V: TRBV6-5

CDR3: CASSKARQETQYF
DNA: TGTGCCAGCAGCAAAGCACGCCAAGAGACCCAGTACTTC
size: -
D: -
J: TRBJ2-5
V: TRBV11-3

CDR3: CASSTIQGGQPQHF
DNA: TGCGCCAGCAGTACTATTCAGGGAGGGCAGCCCCAGCATTTT
size: -
D: -
J: TRBJ1-5
V: TRBV5-1

CDR3: CSTEGQGTYEQYF
DNA: TGCAGCACTGAAGGACAGGGGACCTACGAGCAGTACTTC
size: -
D: TRBD1
J: TRBJ2-7
V: TRBV20-1

CDR3: CASSPLEETQYF
DNA: TGTGCCAGCTCACCGTTGGAAGAGACCCAGTACTTC
size: -
D: -
J: TRBJ2-5
V: TRBV18